The 19 T cell receptor beta chains given below trace back to one sample, sequenced in a study of blood T cell repertoires in COVID-19. The table came from immunoSEQ multiplex PCR; TCRdb's copy has only in-frame clones and leaves some out. The sample has about 180,000 clones, 85% to 90% seen once. Sequencing was carried out using PBMCs or T cells enriched from blood (not recorded which). Receptors originate from a middle-aged woman with acute COVID-19.

This sequence joins TRBV30 and TRBJ1-4, with 7 bases matching TRBD1. This CDR3 has 15 residues. Germline CDR1 reads GTSNPN; CDR2 reads SVGIG (reference sequence). V lost 1 base to trimming and J lost 8 bases; unmatched junction nucleotides: 10. In DNA, the CDR3 is TGTGCCTGGAGTGGGAGGGGGCCACGAGGCGAAAAACTGTTTTTT. Its translation: CAWSGRGPRGEKLFF. Filled out from reference TRBV30 and TRBJ1-4, the complete variable domain reads SQTIHQWPATLVQPVGSPLSLECTVEGTSNPNLYWYRQAAGRGLQLLFYSVGIGQISSEVPQNLSASRPQDRQFILSSKKLLLSDSGFYLCAWSGRGPRGEKLFFGSGTQLSVL.

The genes are TRBV10-3 and TRBJ2-1; 7 bases line up with TRBD2. Germline CDR1 ENHRY, CDR2 SYGVKD. The CDR3 loop spans 15 amino acids. The junction had 16 bases not matched to a gene; V was cut back by 11 bases and J by 6 bases. The CDR3 protein is CAPCTAGESGNEQFF. Here the CDR3 DNA reads TGTGCCCCTTGTACGGCGGGAGAGAGCGGCAATGAGCAGTTCTTC.

This chain links TRBV5-1 with TRBJ2-3; D is perhaps TRBD2 (7 bases). The CDR3 has 14 amino acids. V lost 7 bases and J lost 0, with 12 bases in between. CDR1 is SGHRS and CDR2 is YFSETQ in the germline V gene. Here the CDR3 reads CASVAGASTDTQYF. The CDR3 nucleotides read TGCGCCAGCGTGGCGGGGGCCAGCACAGATACGCAGTATTTT.

This chain connects TRBV19 to TRBJ2-3, with TRBD2 matching 12 bases. Germline CDR1 and CDR2: LNHDA and SQIVND (reference sequence). J lost 3 bases, V lost 4 bases, and 5 bases had no gene match. The CDR3 is made up of 16 amino acids. CDR3 nucleotide sequence: TGTGCCAGTAGTACGAAGACTAGCGGGAGAACAGATACGCAGTATTTT. Protein sequence: CASSTKTSGRTDTQYF.

The sample holds one count of this clone. In DNA form, the CDR3 reads TGTGCCAGCAGCTCAGGGACTAGCGTAAATGAGCAGTTCTTC. It yields the protein CASSSGTSVNEQFF. The chain employs TRBV11-2 and TRBJ2-1; 10 bases are shared with TRBD2. Germline loops: CDR1 SGHAT, CDR2 FQNNGV. V lost 4 bases, J lost 7 bases, and 4 bases stayed unmatched. The CDR3 has 14 amino acids.

The chain joins TRBV4-2 to TRBJ1-6, with D perhaps matching TRBD1 (5 bases). V dropped 1 base and J dropped 9 bases, with 16 bases sitting between them. This CDR3 contains 16 residues. Germline CDR1 LGHNA, CDR2 YNFKEQ. The chain's CDR3 is CASSQARSTQGSPLHF. The CDR3 bases are TGTGCCAGCAGCCAAGCGCGGTCCACTCAGGGTTCACCCCTCCACTTT.

This chain uses TRBV6-9 with TRBJ2-7; possibly TRBD2 for D (6 bases). Germline V lookup: CDR1 MNHGY, CDR2 SVAAGI. Trimming removed 7 bases from V and 3 bases from J, with 22 bases in between. The CDR3 covers 16 residues. DNA of the CDR3: TGTGCCAGCACGAAGGGAATATGCGGGAAAAGCTACGAGCAGTACTTC. Its translation is CASTKGICGKSYEQYF.

The chain recombines TRBV7-8 with TRBJ2-2; 12 positions match TRBD2. Germline trimming cut 10 bases from V and 5 bases from J; bases unmatched to any gene: 8. Germline loops: CDR1 SGHVS, CDR2 FQNEAQ. The CDR3 length is 15 residues. CDR3 nucleotides: TGTGCCACGGAACTAGCGGGAGGTGGTACCGGGGAGCTGTTTTTT. It encodes CATELAGGGTGELFF.

This clone was observed once. The chain carries TRBV5-6 and TRBJ2-4, with 8 bases matching TRBD1. The V gene's germline CDR1 is SGHDT and CDR2 YYEEEE. Trimming took 5 bases from V and 5 from J; bases not matched to a gene: 6. The length of the CDR3 is 14 residues. The CDR3: CASSQGAWQNIQYF. CDR3 nucleotides: TGTGCCAGCAGTCAGGGGGCCTGGCAAAACATTCAGTACTTC.

The chain couples TRBV4-3 to TRBJ2-1; possible D gene TRBD2, 7 bases. CDR3 size: 18 residues. Trimming pared 4 bases from V and 0 bases from J, leaving 19 bases between. CDR1 and CDR2 (germline): LGHNA, YSLEER. The chain's CDR3 is CASSPPWGRGNSYNEQFF. The CDR3 DNA reads as TGCGCCAGCAGCCCCCCTTGGGGGAGGGGGAACTCCTACAATGAGCAGTTCTTC.

V usage is TRBV6-5 and J usage is TRBJ1-3; 8 nucleotides match TRBD1. Germline CDR1 MNHEY, CDR2 SVGAGI. The V gene end was trimmed by 4 bases and the J gene end by 2 bases; junction bases not matched to a gene: 7. The CDR3 covers 16 residues. CDR3 protein: CASSSIAGGPGNTIYF. Written as DNA, the CDR3 is TGTGCCAGCAGTTCGATTGCAGGGGGCCCTGGAAACACCATATATTTT.

The rearrangement uses TRBV5-1 and TRBJ2-7; D is possibly TRBD1 (6 bases). This CDR3 is built from 13 residues. Trimming pared 3 bases from V and 5 bases from J, leaving 12 bases between. From germline, CDR1 is SGHRS and CDR2 YFSETQ. The CDR3 spells CASSWTATDEQYF. CDR3 coding DNA: TGCGCCAGCAGCTGGACAGCGACGGACGAGCAGTACTTC.

The CDR3 coding sequence is TGTGCCAGCAGTTACACAGACAGGCACTTACCCTACGAGCAGTACTTC. Translation: CASSYTDRHLPYEQYF. The chain has TRBV6-2 or TRBV6-3 and TRBJ2-7; possibly TRBD1 for D (6 bases). The CDR3 totals 16 residues. Germline V lookup: CDR1 MNHEY, CDR2 SVGEGT. Trimming took 2 bases from V and 2 from J, leaving 16 bases between them.

J is TRBJ2-5 and V is TRBV11-2; a weak D match, TRBD2 (6 bases). CDR3 length: 17 amino acids. The ends were cut back, 2 bases at V and 5 bases at J, with 21 bases in the middle. Germline V lookup: CDR1 SGHAT, CDR2 FQNNGV. CDR3 nucleotide sequence: TGTGCCAGCAGCTTAATGGGGAGGAACCTCGTGGGGGAGACCCAGTACTTC. Amino acids: CASSLMGRNLVGETQYF.

V usage is TRBV19 and J usage is TRBJ1-1; TRBD1 might be the D (5 bases). V was trimmed by 7 bases and J by 3 bases, leaving 15 bases between them. Germline V gene sequence: CDR1 LNHDA, CDR2 SQIVND (reference sequence). The length of the CDR3 is 14 residues. The CDR3 reads CASTPWGGYTEAFF. CDR3 DNA: TGTGCCAGTACCCCGTGGGGGGGATACACTGAAGCTTTCTTT.

The V and J genes are TRBV3-1 (or the pseudogene TRBV3-2) and TRBJ2-2; D ambiguous. CDR3 length: 14 residues. V lost 2 bases to trimming and J lost 0 bases, with 4 bases between them. Germline-derived CDR1 and CDR2 are LGHDT and YNNKEL (reference sequence). The CDR3 region has the DNA TGTGCCAGCAGCCAATCAACGAACACCGGGGAGCTGTTTTTT. Translation gives CASSQSTNTGELFF.

This chain joins TRBV4-1 and TRBJ1-1; 9 bases are a match to TRBD1. Germline V gives CDR1 MGHRA, CDR2 YSYEKL. J gave up 3 bases and V 1 base, and 12 bases lay outside the gene matches. The CDR3 length is 18 residues. The CDR3 DNA reads as TGCGCCAGCAGCCAAGCTCGTACAGGGGGCATTGTGGACACTGAAGCTTTCTTT. Translating it yields CASSQARTGGIVDTEAFF.

This clone was counted once. The chain links TRBV19 to TRBJ1-2; 8 nucleotides align to TRBD1. V was clipped by 6 bases and J by 4 bases; unmatched bases: 7. CDR1 is LNHDA, CDR2 SQIVND, per germline (reference sequence). This CDR3 has 14 residues. For the CDR3, the DNA is TGTGCCAGTAGCCTAGACAGGGGAAGCTATGGCTACACCTTC. Its translation is CASSLDRGSYGYTF.

The chain carries TRBV11-3 and TRBJ2-2; D remains unclear. From germline, CDR1 is SGHNT and CDR2 YENEEA. Trimming removed 1 base from V and 0 bases from J, with 6 bases in between. CDR3 length equals 15 residues. The chain's CDR3 is CASSLGGANTGELFF. CDR3 coding DNA: TGTGCCAGCAGCTTAGGAGGAGCGAACACCGGGGAGCTGTTTTTT.